These T cell receptor beta chains were read from a single sample in a study of graft-versus-host responses after intestinal transplantation. Profiled with immunoSEQ multiplex PCR; TCRdb holds only in-frame clones, not every one. Of some 41,000 clones in the sample, roughly 89% were seen once. Material: PBMCs, obtained just under 270 days after transplant. All receptors derive from a human patient who received an intestinal transplant, so some T cells may come from the graft donor. Both conserved end residues are part of each CDR3. D genes are given only for firm matches. Size is stated for part of the rows, as once, few or many counts, or as a class when the clone is expanded.

len	d_gene	abundance	v_gene	j_gene	CDR3aa	CDR3nt
14	-	-	TRBV4-1	TRBJ2-7	CASSQGGSFYEQYF	TGCGCCAGCAGCCAGGGTGGTAGCTTCTACGAGCAGTACTTC
15	-	-	TRBV7-9	TRBJ2-7	CASSFEGALGAEQYF	TGTGCCAGCAGCTTCGAGGGAGCTTTAGGTGCCGAGCAGTACTTC
14	TRBD1	-	TRBV4-1	TRBJ1-2	CASRPWTGSYGYTF	TGCGCCAGCAGACCTTGGACAGGGAGCTATGGCTACACCTTC
14	TRBD1	-	TRBV6-5	TRBJ1-6	CASMGDRVTSPLHF	TGTGCCAGCATGGGGGACAGGGTCACTTCACCCCTCCACTTT
18	TRBD1	-	TRBV7-6	TRBJ2-4	CASSLALGGLEAKNIQYF	TGTGCCAGCAGCTTAGCATTAGGGGGCTTGGAGGCCAAAAACATTCAGTACTTC
17	-	-	TRBV4-2	TRBJ2-3	CASSPFPGVHYRGTQYF	TGTGCCAGCAGCCCGTTCCCGGGCGTCCATTACCGGGGTACGCAGTATTTT
14	TRBD1	once	TRBV6-4	TRBJ2-1	CASSGTGVHNEQFF	TGTGCCAGCAGCGGGACAGGGGTTCACAATGAGCAGTTCTTC
17	-	-	TRBV12-5	TRBJ2-7	CASGLVATGTQHYEQYF	TGTGCTAGTGGTTTGGTGGCGACCGGGACACAGCACTACGAGCAGTACTTC
13	-	-	TRBV27	TRBJ1-2	CASSLQGRYGYTF	TGTGCCAGCAGTTTACAGGGGCGCTATGGCTACACCTTC
12	-	once	TRBV29-1	TRBJ2-2	CSVAGITGELFF	TGCAGCGTTGCCGGTATCACCGGGGAGCTGTTTTTT
15	-	few	TRBV21-1	TRBJ2-7	CASSKERVSWYEQYF	TGTGCCAGCAGCAAAGAAAGGGTCAGCTGGTACGAGCAGTACTTC
15	-	-	TRBV6-1	TRBJ1-1	CASSLEYYMNTEAFF	TGTGCCAGCAGTTTAGAATACTATATGAACACTGAAGCTTTCTTT
16	-	-	TRBV12-5	TRBJ1-3	CASGLAPTGSGNTIYF	TGTGCTAGTGGTTTGGCCCCGACAGGCTCTGGAAACACCATATATTTT
16	TRBD1	-	TRBV14	TRBJ1-1	CASSQRDRGHNAEAFF	TGTGCCAGCAGCCAACGGGACAGGGGGCATAACGCTGAAGCTTTCTTT
17	TRBD1	few	TRBV2	TRBJ1-4	CASSEGLGTGGNEKLFF	TGTGCCAGCAGCGAGGGGCTGGGGACAGGAGGGAATGAAAAACTGTTTTTT
14	-	-	TRBV9	TRBJ1-2	CASSPRQSFYGYTF	TGTGCCAGCAGCCCCCGACAGTCTTTCTATGGCTACACCTTC
13	-	-	TRBV19	TRBJ2-3	CASRRLGRDTQYF	TGTGCCAGTAGGCGACTAGGCAGAGATACGCAGTATTTT
11	-	-	TRBV7-9	TRBJ2-5	CASTPGETQYF	TGTGCCAGCACCCCGGGAGAGACCCAGTACTTC
11	-	-	TRBV7-9	TRBJ2-7	CASSEGREQYF	TGTGCCAGCAGCGAGGGGCGAGAGCAGTACTTC
13	-	-	TRBV19	TRBJ2-1	CASSMGDFSEQFF	TGTGCCAGTAGTATGGGGGACTTCTCGGAGCAGTTCTTC
13	TRBD1	-	TRBV28	TRBJ1-6	CASGDRDNSPLHF	TGTGCCAGCGGCGACAGGGACAATTCACCCCTCCACTTT
15	TRBD1	-	TRBV25-1	TRBJ1-2	CASSEPGQEDYGYTF	TGTGCCAGCAGTGAACCGGGACAGGAGGACTATGGCTACACCTTC
12	-	few	TRBV6-1	TRBJ2-7	CASSAALYEQYF	TGTGCCAGCAGTGCAGCTCTCTACGAGCAGTACTTC
12	TRBD1	-	TRBV19	TRBJ2-7	CASSNRGYEQYF	TGTGCCAGTAGCAACAGGGGCTACGAGCAGTACTTC
18	TRBD2	-	TRBV4-1	TRBJ2-1	CASSQGTSGGALLREQFF	TGCGCCAGCAGCCAAGGGACTAGCGGGGGGGCCCTCCTTCGAGAGCAGTTCTTC
15	TRBD1	-	TRBV9	TRBJ1-2	CASSANGQGVLGYTF	TGTGCCAGCAGCGCTAATGGACAGGGGGTTTTGGGCTACACCTTC
10	-	-	TRBV2	TRBJ2-5	CASGGGTQYF	TGTGCCAGCGGAGGGGGAACCCAGTACTTC
16	-	-	TRBV21-1	TRBJ2-2	CASSKESAGRWRELFF	TGTGCCAGCAGCAAAGAATCGGCAGGAAGGTGGCGGGAGCTGTTTTTT
13	-	-	TRBV30	TRBJ2-7	CAWSLASSYEQYF	TGTGCCTGGTCGCTAGCGAGCTCCTACGAGCAGTACTTC
14	TRBD1	-	TRBV27	TRBJ2-7	CASSLGQGPLEQYF	TGTGCCAGCAGTTTAGGACAGGGCCCCCTCGAGCAGTACTTC
17	TRBD1	-	TRBV9	TRBJ1-1	CASSPWDRGVGNTEAFF	TGTGCCAGCAGCCCCTGGGACAGGGGCGTAGGTAACACTGAAGCTTTCTTT
13	-	-	TRBV27	TRBJ2-7	CASSLARTYEQYF	TGTGCCAGCAGTTTAGCACGGACCTACGAGCAGTACTTC
18	TRBD2	-	TRBV18	TRBJ2-2	CASSRTSGGLANTGELFF	TGTGCCAGCTCGCGGACTAGCGGGGGTCTCGCGAACACCGGGGAGCTGTTTTTT
15	-	-	TRBV6-4	TRBJ2-3	CASSDSGGAPDTQYF	TGTGCCAGCAGTGACTCGGGGGGGGCCCCAGATACGCAGTATTTT
16	TRBD2	-	TRBV9	TRBJ2-1	CASSVAGGFTYNEQFF	TGTGCCAGCAGCGTAGCGGGGGGGTTTACCTACAATGAGCAGTTCTTC
14	-	-	TRBV4-1	TRBJ1-3	CASSQVGQGDTIYF	TGCGCCAGCAGCCAAGTAGGGCAGGGAGACACCATATATTTT
13	-	once	TRBV7-6	TRBJ2-5	CASSLADQETQYF	TGTGCCAGCAGCTTAGCGGACCAAGAGACCCAGTACTTC
11	-	-	TRBV6-1	TRBJ2-5	CASRATGAQYF	TGTGCCAGCAGGGCAACGGGGGCCCAGTACTTC
15	TRBD1	-	TRBV19	TRBJ1-4	CASSTRDRGDEKLFF	TGTGCCAGTAGTACCCGGGACAGGGGCGATGAAAAACTGTTTTTT
16	TRBD2	-	TRBV29-1	TRBJ2-1	CSLLAGEKGDKGEQFF	TGCAGCCTACTAGCGGGGGAAAAGGGGGACAAGGGTGAGCAGTTCTTC
15	TRBD2	-	TRBV11-2	TRBJ2-1	CASSHTSGGWDEQFF	TGTGCCAGCAGTCATACTAGCGGGGGTTGGGATGAGCAGTTCTTC
15	-	-	TRBV4-1	TRBJ1-4	CASSLVPGANEKLFF	TGCGCCAGCAGCCTGGTTCCAGGGGCTAATGAAAAACTGTTTTTT
14	-	-	TRBV15	TRBJ2-5	CATSTEGEAETQYF	TGTGCCACCAGCACCGAAGGGGAGGCAGAGACCCAGTACTTC
14	TRBD2	-	TRBV30	TRBJ2-3	CAWELAGGADTQYF	TGTGCCTGGGAACTAGCGGGGGGCGCAGATACGCAGTATTTT
13	-	-	TRBV6-1	TRBJ2-6	CASSVSGANVLTF	TGTGCCAGCAGTGTCTCTGGGGCCAACGTCCTGACTTTC
13	-	few	TRBV27	TRBJ1-5	CASSLDPGQPQHF	TGTGCCAGCAGTTTAGACCCGGGACAGCCCCAGCATTTT
12	-	-	TRBV19	TRBJ2-3	CASSDSYRTQYF	TGTGCCAGTAGCGACAGTTATCGGACGCAGTATTTT
14	-	-	TRBV11-2	TRBJ1-3	CASSPTVSGNTIYF	TGTGCCAGCAGCCCGACAGTATCTGGAAACACCATATATTTT